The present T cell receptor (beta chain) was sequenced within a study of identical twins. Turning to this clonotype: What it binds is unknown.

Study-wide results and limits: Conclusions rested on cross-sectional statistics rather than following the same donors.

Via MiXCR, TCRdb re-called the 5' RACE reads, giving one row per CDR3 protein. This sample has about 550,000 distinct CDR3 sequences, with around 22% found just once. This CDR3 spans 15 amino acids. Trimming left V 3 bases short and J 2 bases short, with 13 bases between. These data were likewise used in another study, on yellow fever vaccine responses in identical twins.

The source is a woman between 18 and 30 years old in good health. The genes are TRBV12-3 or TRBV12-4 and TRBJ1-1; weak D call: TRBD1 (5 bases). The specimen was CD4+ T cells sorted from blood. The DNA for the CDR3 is TGTGCCAGCAGTTTTCTGAGGACACTTAACACTGAAGCTTTCTTT. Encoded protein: CASSFLRTLNTEAFF.